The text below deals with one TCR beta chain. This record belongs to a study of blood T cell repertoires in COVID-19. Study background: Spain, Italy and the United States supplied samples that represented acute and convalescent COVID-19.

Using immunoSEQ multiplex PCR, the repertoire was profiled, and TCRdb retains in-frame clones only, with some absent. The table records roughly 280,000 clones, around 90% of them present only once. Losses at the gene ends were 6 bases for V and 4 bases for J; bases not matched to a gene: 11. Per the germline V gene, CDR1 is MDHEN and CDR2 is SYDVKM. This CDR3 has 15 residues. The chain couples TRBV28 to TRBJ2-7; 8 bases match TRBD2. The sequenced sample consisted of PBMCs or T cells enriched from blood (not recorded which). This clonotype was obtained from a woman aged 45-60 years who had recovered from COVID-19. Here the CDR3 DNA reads TGTGCCAGCAGACCCCGGGGGGGCGGGATTTACGAGCAGTACTTC. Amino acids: CASRPRGGGIYEQYF.